This TCR beta chain was identified during a study of blood T cell repertoires in COVID-19. The wider study: From T cells, B-cell-depleted T cells, or PBMCs came the material, which was cDNA or gDNA.

Study processing details: Counts of nucleated cells, estimated from reference gene primer amplification, were obtained. Only in-frame clones appear in the TCRdb table, and some are missing; sequencing was by immunoSEQ multiplex PCR. From that table come the V and J calls and clone size; the DNA was used to work out D and trimming. The data contain around 92,000 clones, 70% to 90% of them singletons. The receptor's source is a woman between 55 and 75 years old in a cohort sampled during active or convalescent COVID-19. Specimen: peripheral blood.

The CDR3 loop is CASSLGGAGNTIYF. The CDR3, as DNA: TGTGCCAGCAGCTTAGGGGGCGCTGGAAACACCATATATTTT. The V call is TRBV7-8, the J call TRBJ1-3, with TRBD1 as a possible D gene (5 bases). The germline gives CDR1 SGHVS, CDR2 FQNEAQ. The CDR3 spans 14 residues. V was pared by 1 base and J by 2 bases, with 6 bases between.